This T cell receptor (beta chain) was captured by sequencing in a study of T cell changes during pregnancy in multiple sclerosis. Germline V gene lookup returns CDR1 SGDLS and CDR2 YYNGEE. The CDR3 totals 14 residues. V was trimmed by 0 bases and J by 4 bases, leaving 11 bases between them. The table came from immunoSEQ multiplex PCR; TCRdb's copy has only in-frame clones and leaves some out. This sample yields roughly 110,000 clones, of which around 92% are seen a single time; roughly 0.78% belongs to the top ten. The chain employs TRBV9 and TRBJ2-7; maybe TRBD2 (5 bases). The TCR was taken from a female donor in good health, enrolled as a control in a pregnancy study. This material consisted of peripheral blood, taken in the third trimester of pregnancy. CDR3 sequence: CASSVGRTGYEQYF. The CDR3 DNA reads TGTGCCAGCAGCGTAGGTAGGACGGGATACGAGCAGTACTTC. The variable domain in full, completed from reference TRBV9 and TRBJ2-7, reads DSGVTQTPKHLITATGQRVTLRCSPRSGDLSVYWYQQSLDQGLQFLIQYYNGEERAKGNILERFSAQQFPDLHSELNLSSLELGDSALYFCASSVGRTGYEQYFGPGTRLTVT.